The rows below give T cell receptor beta chains drawn from one sample of a study of response to subunit inactivated influenza vaccine. TCRdb re-called the RT-PCR reads with MiXCR, one entry per CDR3 protein. This table holds about 170,000 distinct CDR3 sequences, approximately 12% found once. The data also belong to a second study, concerning T cells expressing NK-cell markers.

This material consisted of CD8+ T cells sorted from PBMCs, taken roughly 12 days after vaccination. These receptors all stem from a man aged 45-65 years who received an inactivated influenza vaccine. CDR3s include the opening cysteine and the closing phenylalanine or tryptophan. The order of the fields is clone size, V gene, J gene, D gene, CDR3 DNA, CDR3 protein. D genes are given only for firm matches. Size values are once, few and many counts, or a class for expanded clones, and some rows have none.

-	TRBV12-3/TRBV12-4	TRBJ1-2	-	TGTGCCAGCAGTTTCTCGGGGGTAGCCTATGGCTACACCTTC	CASSFSGVAYGYTF
few	TRBV12-3/TRBV12-4	TRBJ2-1	TRBD1	TGTGCCAGCAGTGCCGCCGGACAGGGGCAGTTCTTC	CASSAAGQGQFF
-	TRBV5-1	TRBJ1-4	-	TGCGCCAGCAGCTTTCTCGGGGGCGCGTTGGGGAATGAAAAACTGTTTTTT	CASSFLGGALGNEKLFF
-	TRBV27	TRBJ1-2	TRBD1	TGTGCCAGCAGTTTATTAGGGGGGACAGCCTCCTATGGCTACACCTTC	CASSLLGGTASYGYTF
-	TRBV28	TRBJ2-7	-	TGTGCCAGCAGTTTATCGGGGAACCCCTCGGGCGAGCAGTACTTC	CASSLSGNPSGEQYF
-	TRBV29-1	TRBJ2-7	-	TGCAGCGTCCCCGACGGGATACGGCCCACCGAGCAGTACTTC	CSVPDGIRPTEQYF
many	TRBV12-3/TRBV12-4	TRBJ2-1	TRBD1	TGTGCCAGCAGTCCGGGACAGGAGTATGAGCAGTTCTTC	CASSPGQEYEQFF
-	TRBV9	TRBJ2-1	-	TGTGCCAGCAGCGCCCCTACGGGCGGACGCTACAATGAGCAGTTCTTC	CASSAPTGGRYNEQFF
few	TRBV7-2	TRBJ2-7	-	TGTGCCAGCAGCACCCGGGCCCCGACCCCCTACGAGCAGTACTTC	CASSTRAPTPYEQYF
few	TRBV9	TRBJ1-1	-	TGTGCCAGCAGCGAAAACAGGGAGATGAACACTGAAGCTTTCTTT	CASSENREMNTEAFF
many	TRBV28	TRBJ1-4	-	TGTGCCAGCAGCCTGGGGACGGGAGATAATGAAAAACTGTTTTTT	CASSLGTGDNEKLFF
-	TRBV2	TRBJ2-1	TRBD2	TGTGCCAGCAGCGGGTTGGAGCGGGGGGGCACTGAGCAGTTCTTC	CASSGLERGGTEQFF
-	TRBV19	TRBJ1-5	-	TGTGCCAGTAGTCTATGGGATAGCAATCAGCCCCAGCATTTT	CASSLWDSNQPQHF
many	TRBV20-1	TRBJ2-7	TRBD2	TGCAGTGCTAGACCTGCGGGAGCCTACGAGCAGTACTTC	CSARPAGAYEQYF
-	TRBV19	TRBJ2-1	-	TGTGCCAGTAATATAGTAAGCAATGAGCAGTTCTTC	CASNIVSNEQFF
-	TRBV10-3	TRBJ1-1	-	TGTGCCATCAGTGAGTCTCGGGGAAAAAAGGCTTTCTTT	CAISESRGKKAFF
few	TRBV7-7	TRBJ2-2	-	TGTGCTAGCAGCTTAGAGACCCGGGCCGGGGAGCTGTTTTTT	CASSLETRAGELFF